A selection of T cell receptor beta chains follows, all from one sample in a study of CD8 T cells in ankylosing spondylitis. A single record per CDR3 protein comes from TCRdb applying MiXCR to the 5' RACE reads. The sample lists hundreds of thousands of distinct CDR3 sequences, over 9.5% occurring once. Input material: blood, either unsorted or a sorted T cell fraction (not recorded which). These receptor sequences come from a male donor with ankylosing spondylitis or in good health (not recorded which). The CDR3 runs from the conserved cysteine through the conserved F or W. The order of the fields is J gene, V gene, CDR3 protein.

j_gene: TRBJ2-3; v_gene: TRBV18; CDR3aa: CASSRKSGETGGDTQYF
j_gene: TRBJ2-7; v_gene: TRBV3-1; CDR3aa: CASSRTGSGEQYF
j_gene: TRBJ2-2; v_gene: TRBV29-1; CDR3aa: CSVKSSSGTGDTGELFF
j_gene: TRBJ1-2; v_gene: TRBV12-3/TRBV12-4; CDR3aa: CASSPGTGGTYGYTF
j_gene: TRBJ1-3; v_gene: TRBV7-6; CDR3aa: CASSLDRGGNTIYF
j_gene: TRBJ1-1; v_gene: TRBV6-5; CDR3aa: CASSYRRTGPNTEAFF
j_gene: TRBJ1-1; v_gene: TRBV7-2; CDR3aa: CASIPTGGVGASEAFF
j_gene: TRBJ1-1; v_gene: TRBV30; CDR3aa: CAWTGERGRGPNTEAFF
j_gene: TRBJ1-1; v_gene: TRBV5-6; CDR3aa: CASIRTGRNTEAFF
j_gene: TRBJ1-2; v_gene: TRBV20-1; CDR3aa: CSGRQGGTANYGYTF
j_gene: TRBJ2-7; v_gene: TRBV6-1; CDR3aa: CASSAPSGGADEQYF
j_gene: TRBJ2-3; v_gene: TRBV12-3/TRBV12-4; CDR3aa: CASSSGPRTDTQYF
j_gene: TRBJ1-4; v_gene: TRBV11-2; CDR3aa: CASSPSGGPDEKLFF
j_gene: TRBJ1-2; v_gene: TRBV5-1; CDR3aa: CASSLEASGYGYTF
j_gene: TRBJ1-1; v_gene: TRBV10-3; CDR3aa: CAISEGAVATFF
j_gene: TRBJ2-1; v_gene: TRBV21-1; CDR3aa: CASSKGSSGVQFF
j_gene: TRBJ2-1; v_gene: TRBV20-1; CDR3aa: CCARSYGGGLSYNEQFF
j_gene: TRBJ2-7; v_gene: TRBV5-1; CDR3aa: CASSPGQGASFGEQYF
j_gene: TRBJ1-2; v_gene: TRBV27; CDR3aa: CASSRVGDPGYTF
j_gene: TRBJ2-5; v_gene: TRBV3-1; CDR3aa: CASSQRGQGGQETQYF
j_gene: TRBJ2-7; v_gene: TRBV24-1; CDR3aa: CATSDSYEQYF
j_gene: TRBJ1-5; v_gene: TRBV6-1; CDR3aa: CASSLTGGEQPQHF
j_gene: TRBJ2-7; v_gene: TRBV7-8; CDR3aa: CASSPGRDRIYEQYF
j_gene: TRBJ2-1; v_gene: TRBV12-3/TRBV12-4; CDR3aa: CASSLTGGKGEQFF
j_gene: TRBJ2-7; v_gene: TRBV5-1; CDR3aa: CASSPRNVLAGYEQYF
j_gene: TRBJ1-1; v_gene: TRBV29-1; CDR3aa: CSVGGQGYTEAFF
j_gene: TRBJ2-5; v_gene: TRBV20-1; CDR3aa: CSASKWSDQETQYF
j_gene: TRBJ2-5; v_gene: TRBV12-3/TRBV12-4; CDR3aa: CASRTTGSGETQYF
j_gene: TRBJ2-7; v_gene: TRBV9; CDR3aa: CASSNSTRSYEQYF
j_gene: TRBJ2-7; v_gene: TRBV5-1; CDR3aa: CASSLLAGAFYEQYF
j_gene: TRBJ2-7; v_gene: TRBV7-2; CDR3aa: CASSDPGQGFHEQYF
j_gene: TRBJ1-5; v_gene: TRBV20-1; CDR3aa: CSARGQVKGQPQHF
j_gene: TRBJ2-3; v_gene: TRBV7-2; CDR3aa: CASSILGAVADTQYF
j_gene: TRBJ2-6; v_gene: TRBV27; CDR3aa: CASSPPGPGANVLTF
j_gene: TRBJ2-7; v_gene: TRBV5-1; CDR3aa: CASRTAPGATYEQYF
j_gene: TRBJ1-1; v_gene: TRBV18; CDR3aa: CASSPPNPGDLNTEAFF
j_gene: TRBJ2-7; v_gene: TRBV20-1; CDR3aa: CSARTSGSSYEQYF
j_gene: TRBJ2-7; v_gene: TRBV20-1; CDR3aa: CSADRSSYEQYF
j_gene: TRBJ1-2; v_gene: TRBV5-1; CDR3aa: CASSLAGDSRRQIRYTF
j_gene: TRBJ2-1; v_gene: TRBV20-1; CDR3aa: CSARDRRSQGAHNEQFF
j_gene: TRBJ1-3; v_gene: TRBV20-1; CDR3aa: CSARDSGRVRDTIYF
j_gene: TRBJ2-1; v_gene: TRBV6-1; CDR3aa: CASSRQGGAATYEQFF
j_gene: TRBJ2-1; v_gene: TRBV30; CDR3aa: CAWAIGGDFNEQFF
j_gene: TRBJ2-1; v_gene: TRBV20-1; CDR3aa: CSASLPGQGAREQFF
j_gene: TRBJ2-1; v_gene: TRBV5-1; CDR3aa: CASNPLGDGEQFF
j_gene: TRBJ2-3; v_gene: TRBV7-2; CDR3aa: CASSFSGGAVSDTQYF
j_gene: TRBJ2-7; v_gene: TRBV5-1; CDR3aa: CASSLSTGVWYEQYF
j_gene: TRBJ1-1; v_gene: TRBV11-1; CDR3aa: CASSLIQPTTRSVDTEAFF
j_gene: TRBJ2-5; v_gene: TRBV20-1; CDR3aa: CSAAPTGGLRQETQYF
j_gene: TRBJ1-2; v_gene: TRBV19; CDR3aa: CASMQEENYGYTF
j_gene: TRBJ1-1; v_gene: TRBV12-3/TRBV12-4; CDR3aa: CASSLGQGAGTEAFF
j_gene: TRBJ2-7; v_gene: TRBV7-3; CDR3aa: CASSVDREVGEQYF
j_gene: TRBJ2-2; v_gene: TRBV7-8; CDR3aa: CASSLAGGRTGELFF
j_gene: TRBJ1-1; v_gene: TRBV5-1; CDR3aa: CASSSMTENTEAFF
j_gene: TRBJ2-7; v_gene: TRBV3-1; CDR3aa: CASSQVWTGPYEQYF
j_gene: TRBJ1-6; v_gene: TRBV12-3/TRBV12-4; CDR3aa: CASGQGNSPLHF
j_gene: TRBJ2-2; v_gene: TRBV7-9; CDR3aa: CASRPRGRSTGELFF
j_gene: TRBJ2-5; v_gene: TRBV10-3; CDR3aa: CAIGLGTGEETQYF
j_gene: TRBJ1-1; v_gene: TRBV29-1; CDR3aa: CSVTRGGLNTEAFF